This TCR beta chain is from a study of T cell responses to AZD1222 COVID-19 vaccine. Study findings and constraints: Repertoire samples came only from after the peak T cell response. It should be noted that donors were predominantly white British and more often female, and clonal diversity was possibly underestimated.

The CDR3 is 13 residues long. Trimming took off 5 bases at V and 8 bases at J, with 10 bases between the two ends. Germline CDR1 MNHNY, CDR2 SVGAGI (reference sequence). With regard to this clone: As yet, its antigen is unknown.

TCRdb's table, derived via immunoSEQ multiplex PCR, lists solely in-frame clones and lacks some. The sample carries roughly 200,000 clones, approximately 90% recorded once. The chain links TRBV6-6 to TRBJ1-6; TRBD1 might be the D (6 bases). The TCR sequence derives from an adult who received the AZD1222 COVID-19 vaccine. The sample consisted of peripheral blood, taken 28 days after the second AZD1222 dose. As DNA, the CDR3 is TGTGCCAGCAGTACAGGGAGGGATTCACCCCTCCACTTT. Protein: CASSTGRDSPLHF.